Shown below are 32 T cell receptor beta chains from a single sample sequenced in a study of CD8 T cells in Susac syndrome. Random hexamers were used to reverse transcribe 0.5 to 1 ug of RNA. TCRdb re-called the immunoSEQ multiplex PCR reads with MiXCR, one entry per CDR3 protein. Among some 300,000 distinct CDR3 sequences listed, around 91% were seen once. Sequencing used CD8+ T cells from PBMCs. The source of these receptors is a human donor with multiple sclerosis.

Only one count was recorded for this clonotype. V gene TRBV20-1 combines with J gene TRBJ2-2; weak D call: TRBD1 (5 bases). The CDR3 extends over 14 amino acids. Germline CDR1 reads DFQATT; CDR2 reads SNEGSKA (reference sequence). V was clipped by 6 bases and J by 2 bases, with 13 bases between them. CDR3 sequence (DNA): TGCAGTGCCACAGACAGCGATAACACCGGGGAGCTGTTTTTT. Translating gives CSATDSDNTGELFF.

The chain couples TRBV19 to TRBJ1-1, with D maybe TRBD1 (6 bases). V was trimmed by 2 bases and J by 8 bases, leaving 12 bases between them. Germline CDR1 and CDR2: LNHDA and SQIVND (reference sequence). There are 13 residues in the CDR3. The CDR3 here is CASSISPGAEAFF. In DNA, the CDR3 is TGTGCCAGTAGTATATCCCCGGGGGCAGAAGCTTTCTTT.

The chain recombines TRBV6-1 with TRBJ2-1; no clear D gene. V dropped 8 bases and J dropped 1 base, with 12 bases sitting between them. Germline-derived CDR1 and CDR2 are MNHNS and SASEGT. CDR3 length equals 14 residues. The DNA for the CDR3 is TGTGCCAGCCTCATGGGGTGGTCCTACAATGAGCAGTTCTTC. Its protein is CASLMGWSYNEQFF.

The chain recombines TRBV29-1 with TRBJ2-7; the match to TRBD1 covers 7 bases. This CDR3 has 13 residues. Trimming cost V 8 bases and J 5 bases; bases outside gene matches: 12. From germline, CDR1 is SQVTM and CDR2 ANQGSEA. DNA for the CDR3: TGCAGCTTTAGTAAAACAGGGGTGGACGAGCAGTACTTC. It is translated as CSFSKTGVDEQYF.

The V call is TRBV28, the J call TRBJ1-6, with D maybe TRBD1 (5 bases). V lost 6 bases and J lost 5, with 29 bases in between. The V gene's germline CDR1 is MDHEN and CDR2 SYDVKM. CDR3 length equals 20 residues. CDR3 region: CASSLLHPFLTETDNSPLHF. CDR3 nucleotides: TGTGCCAGCAGCCTCCTCCACCCCTTTTTGACAGAAACGGATAATTCACCCCTCCACTTT.

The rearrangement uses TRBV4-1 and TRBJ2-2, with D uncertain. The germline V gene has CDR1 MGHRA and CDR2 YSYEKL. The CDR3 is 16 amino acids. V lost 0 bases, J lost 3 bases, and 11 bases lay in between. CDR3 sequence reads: CASSQDQAWDTGELFF. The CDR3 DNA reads TGCGCCAGCAGCCAAGATCAAGCCTGGGACACCGGGGAGCTGTTTTTT.

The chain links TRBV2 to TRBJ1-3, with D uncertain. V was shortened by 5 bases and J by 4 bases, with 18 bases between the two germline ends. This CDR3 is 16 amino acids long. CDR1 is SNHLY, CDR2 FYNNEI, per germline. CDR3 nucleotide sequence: TGTGCCAGCAGTCCGAGTGCGGCGCGCGGGGGAAACACCATATATTTT. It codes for CASSPSAARGGNTIYF.

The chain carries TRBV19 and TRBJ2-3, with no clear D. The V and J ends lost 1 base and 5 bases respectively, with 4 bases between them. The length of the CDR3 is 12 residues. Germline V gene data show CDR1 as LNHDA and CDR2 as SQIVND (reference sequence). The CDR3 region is CASSIVRDTQYF. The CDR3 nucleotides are TGTGCCAGTAGTATAGTCCGAGATACGCAGTATTTT.

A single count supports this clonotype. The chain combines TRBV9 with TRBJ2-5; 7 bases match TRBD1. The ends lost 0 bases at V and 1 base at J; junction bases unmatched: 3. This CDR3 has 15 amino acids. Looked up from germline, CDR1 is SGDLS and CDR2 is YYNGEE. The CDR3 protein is CASSVGGQTQETQYF. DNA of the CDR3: TGTGCCAGCAGCGTAGGGGGACAGACCCAAGAGACCCAGTACTTC.

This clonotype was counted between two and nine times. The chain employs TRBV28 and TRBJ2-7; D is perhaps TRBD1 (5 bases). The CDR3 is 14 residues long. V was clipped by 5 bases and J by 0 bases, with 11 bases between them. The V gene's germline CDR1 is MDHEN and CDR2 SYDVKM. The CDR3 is CASSPTGASYEQYF. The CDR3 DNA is TGTGCCAGCAGTCCCACAGGAGCCTCCTACGAGCAGTACTTC.

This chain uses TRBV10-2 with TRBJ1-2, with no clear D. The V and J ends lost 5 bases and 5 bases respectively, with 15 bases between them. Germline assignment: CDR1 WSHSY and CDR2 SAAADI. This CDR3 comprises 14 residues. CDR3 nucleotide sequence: TGCGCCAGCAGTAGCAGAGGAGTTTCTTATGGCTACACCTTC. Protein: CASSSRGVSYGYTF.

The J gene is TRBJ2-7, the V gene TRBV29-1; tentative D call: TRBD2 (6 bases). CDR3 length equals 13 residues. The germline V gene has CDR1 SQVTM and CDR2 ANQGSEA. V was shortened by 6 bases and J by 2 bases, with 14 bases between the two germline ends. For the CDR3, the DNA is TGCAGCGTCGCTAGCGTTACAACCTACGAGCAGTACTTC. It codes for CSVASVTTYEQYF.

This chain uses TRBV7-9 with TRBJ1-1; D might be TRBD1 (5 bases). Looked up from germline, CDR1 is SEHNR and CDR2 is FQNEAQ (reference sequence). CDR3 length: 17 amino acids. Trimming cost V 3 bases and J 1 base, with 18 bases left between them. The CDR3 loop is CASSFPTEGPSNTEAFF. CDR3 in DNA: TGTGCCAGCAGCTTTCCCACAGAGGGGCCTTCGAACACTGAAGCTTTCTTT.

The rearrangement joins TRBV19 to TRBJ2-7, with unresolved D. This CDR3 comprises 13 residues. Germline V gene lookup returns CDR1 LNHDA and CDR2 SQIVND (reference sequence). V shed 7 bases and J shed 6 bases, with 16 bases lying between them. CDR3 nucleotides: TGTGCCAGTACCTATTTGGGCTCTGCCGAGCAGTACTTC. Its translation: CASTYLGSAEQYF.

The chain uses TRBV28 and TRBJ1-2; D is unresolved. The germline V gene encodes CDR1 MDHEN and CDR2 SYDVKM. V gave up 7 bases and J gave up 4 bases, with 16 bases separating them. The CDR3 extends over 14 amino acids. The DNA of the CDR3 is TGTGCCAGCACTCGGCTGATCTCTTTCTATGGCTACACCTTC. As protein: CASTRLISFYGYTF.

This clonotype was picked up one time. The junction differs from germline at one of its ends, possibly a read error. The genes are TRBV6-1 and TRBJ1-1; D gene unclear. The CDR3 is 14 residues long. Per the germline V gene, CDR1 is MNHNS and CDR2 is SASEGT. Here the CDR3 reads CTDLALGENTEAFF. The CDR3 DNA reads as TGCACGGACCTTGCCCTTGGCGAGAACACTGAAGCTTTCTTT.

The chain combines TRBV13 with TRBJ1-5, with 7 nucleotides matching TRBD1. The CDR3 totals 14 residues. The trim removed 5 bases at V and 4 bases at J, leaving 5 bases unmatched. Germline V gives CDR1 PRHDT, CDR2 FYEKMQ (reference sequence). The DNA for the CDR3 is TGTGCCAGCAGCGCGGGACAGATGAATCAGCCCCAGCATTTT. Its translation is CASSAGQMNQPQHF.

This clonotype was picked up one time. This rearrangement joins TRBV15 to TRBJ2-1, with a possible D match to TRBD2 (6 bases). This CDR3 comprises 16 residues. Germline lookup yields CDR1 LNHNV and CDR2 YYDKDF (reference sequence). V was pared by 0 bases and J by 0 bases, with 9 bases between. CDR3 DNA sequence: TGTGCCACCAGCAGAGAGGCGGGGAGCTCCTACAATGAGCAGTTCTTC. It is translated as CATSREAGSSYNEQFF. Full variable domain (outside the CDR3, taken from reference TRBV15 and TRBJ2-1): DAMVIQNPRYQVTQFGKPVTLSCSQTLNHNVMYWYQQKSSQAPKLLFHYYDKDFNNEADTPDNFQSRRPNTSFCFLDIRSPGLGDTAMYLCATSREAGSSYNEQFFGPGTRLTVL.

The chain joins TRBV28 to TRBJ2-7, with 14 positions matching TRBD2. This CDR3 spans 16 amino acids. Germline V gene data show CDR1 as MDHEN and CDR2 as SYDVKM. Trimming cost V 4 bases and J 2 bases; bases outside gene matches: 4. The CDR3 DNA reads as TGTGCCAGCAGTTCCCAGGGACTAGCGGGAGCCTACGAGCAGTACTTC. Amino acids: CASSSQGLAGAYEQYF.

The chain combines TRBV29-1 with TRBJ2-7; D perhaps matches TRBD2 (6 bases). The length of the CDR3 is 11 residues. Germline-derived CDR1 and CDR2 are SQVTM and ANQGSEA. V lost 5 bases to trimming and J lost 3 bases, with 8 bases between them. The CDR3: CSVWGDYEQYF. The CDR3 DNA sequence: TGCAGCGTTTGGGGGGACTACGAGCAGTACTTC.

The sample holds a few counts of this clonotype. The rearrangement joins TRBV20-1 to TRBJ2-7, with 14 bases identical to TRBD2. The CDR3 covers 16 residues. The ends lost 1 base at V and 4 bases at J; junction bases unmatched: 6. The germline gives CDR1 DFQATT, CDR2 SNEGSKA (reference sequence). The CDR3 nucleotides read TGCAGTGCTAGAGTTGGGACTAGCGGGAGTATGTACGAGCAGTACTTC. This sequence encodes CSARVGTSGSMYEQYF.

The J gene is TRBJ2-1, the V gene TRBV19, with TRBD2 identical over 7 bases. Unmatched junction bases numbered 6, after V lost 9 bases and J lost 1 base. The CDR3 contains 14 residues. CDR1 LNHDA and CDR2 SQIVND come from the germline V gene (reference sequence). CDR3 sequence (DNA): TGTGCCAGCAGATGGGGGGGGTCCTACAATGAGCAGTTCTTC. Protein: CASRWGGSYNEQFF.

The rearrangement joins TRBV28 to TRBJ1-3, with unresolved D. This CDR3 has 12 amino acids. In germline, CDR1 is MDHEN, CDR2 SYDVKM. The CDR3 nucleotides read TGTGCGAGCGGGCCTTCGGAAAACACCATATATTTT. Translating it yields CASGPSENTIYF.

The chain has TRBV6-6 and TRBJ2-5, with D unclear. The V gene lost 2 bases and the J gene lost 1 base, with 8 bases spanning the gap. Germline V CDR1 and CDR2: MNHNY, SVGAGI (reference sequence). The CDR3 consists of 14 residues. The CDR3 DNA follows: TGTGCCAGCAGTTACATGGCGCCCCAAGAGACCCAGTACTTC. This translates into CASSYMAPQETQYF.

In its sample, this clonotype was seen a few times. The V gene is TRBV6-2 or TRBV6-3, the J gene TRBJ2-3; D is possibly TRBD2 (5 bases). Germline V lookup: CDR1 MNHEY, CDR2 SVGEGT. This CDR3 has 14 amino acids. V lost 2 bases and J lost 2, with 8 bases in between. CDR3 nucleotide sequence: TGTGCCAGCAGTTACAAGGGAGACACAGATACGCAGTATTTT. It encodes CASSYKGDTDTQYF.

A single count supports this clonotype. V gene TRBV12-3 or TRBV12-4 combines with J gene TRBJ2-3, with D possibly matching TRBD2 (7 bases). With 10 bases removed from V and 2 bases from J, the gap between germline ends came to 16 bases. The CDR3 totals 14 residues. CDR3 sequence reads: CATGGLATTDTQYF. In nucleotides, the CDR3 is TGTGCCACCGGGGGGCTAGCGACCACAGATACGCAGTATTTT.

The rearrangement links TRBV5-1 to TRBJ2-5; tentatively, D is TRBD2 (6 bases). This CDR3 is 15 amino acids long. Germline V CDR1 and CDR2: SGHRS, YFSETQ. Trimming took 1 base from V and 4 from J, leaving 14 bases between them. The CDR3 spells CASSLPGVVGETQYF. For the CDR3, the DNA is TGCGCCAGCAGCTTGCCGGGGGTTGTGGGAGAGACCCAGTACTTC.

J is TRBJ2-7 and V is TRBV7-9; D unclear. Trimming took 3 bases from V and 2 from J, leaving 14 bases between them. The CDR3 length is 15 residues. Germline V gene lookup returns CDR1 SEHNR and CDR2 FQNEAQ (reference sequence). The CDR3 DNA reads TGTGCCAGCAGCTTGACTCCCGGGCCCCCCTACGAGCAGTACTTC. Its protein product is CASSLTPGPPYEQYF.

This CDR3 is CASSFPVVGLTDYNEQFF. In DNA, the CDR3 is TGTGCCAGCAGTTTTCCCGTGGTCGGTTTAACGGACTACAATGAGCAGTTCTTC. The chain carries TRBV12-3 or TRBV12-4 and TRBJ2-1; unclear D gene. Trimming removed 3 bases at V and 3 bases at J, with 21 bases between. CDR3 length: 18 residues.

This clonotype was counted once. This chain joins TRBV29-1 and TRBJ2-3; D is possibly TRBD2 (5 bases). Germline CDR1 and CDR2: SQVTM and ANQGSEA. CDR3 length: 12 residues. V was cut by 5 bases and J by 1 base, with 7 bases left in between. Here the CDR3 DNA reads TGCAGCGTTCCCGGGGGCACAGATACGCAGTATTTT. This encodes CSVPGGTDTQYF.

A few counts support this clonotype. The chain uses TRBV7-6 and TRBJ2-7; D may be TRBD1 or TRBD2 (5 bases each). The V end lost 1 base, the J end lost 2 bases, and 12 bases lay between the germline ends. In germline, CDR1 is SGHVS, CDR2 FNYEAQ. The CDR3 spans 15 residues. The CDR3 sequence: CASSLGEWGPYEQYF. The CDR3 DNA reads TGTGCCAGCAGCTTAGGGGAGTGGGGCCCCTACGAGCAGTACTTC.

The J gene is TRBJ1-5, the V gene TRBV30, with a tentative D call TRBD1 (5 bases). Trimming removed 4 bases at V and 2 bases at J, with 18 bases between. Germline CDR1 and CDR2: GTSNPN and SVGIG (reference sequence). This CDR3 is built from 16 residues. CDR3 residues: CAWTTGTWDGNQPQHF. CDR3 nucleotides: TGTGCCTGGACCACAGGAACGTGGGACGGCAATCAGCCCCAGCATTTT.